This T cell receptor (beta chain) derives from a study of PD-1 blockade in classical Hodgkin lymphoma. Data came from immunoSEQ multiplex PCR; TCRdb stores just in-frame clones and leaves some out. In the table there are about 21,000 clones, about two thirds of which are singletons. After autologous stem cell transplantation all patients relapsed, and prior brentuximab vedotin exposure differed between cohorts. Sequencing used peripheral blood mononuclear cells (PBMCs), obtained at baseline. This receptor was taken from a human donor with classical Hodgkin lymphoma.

CDR3 in amino acids: CASIHREGQCNEQFF. The CDR3, as DNA: TGCGCCAGCATTCACAGGGAGGGCCAATGTAATGAGCAGTTCTTC. The chain has TRBV10-1 and TRBJ2-1; a possible D gene is TRBD2 (7 bases). Germline loops: CDR1 WNHNN, CDR2 SYGVQD (reference sequence). Trimming stripped 7 bases from V and 7 bases from J, with 20 bases between. The CDR3 spans 15 residues.